The clone carrying this TCR beta chain was seen ten or more times. The antigen is unknown. Amplified TCR beta CDR3 regions came from RNA transcripts. Initially, a first-round RT-PCR of the TCR CDR3 employed the HTBI primer set. TCRdb re-derived calls from the multiplex PCR reads in MiXCR, one entry per CDR3 protein. The sample contains approximately 610,000 distinct CDR3 sequences, over 15% of which appear only once. These data belong to a study of T cells in Graves' hyperthyroidism and ophthalmopathy. From germline, CDR1 is SGHRS and CDR2 YFSETQ. V was shortened by 3 bases and J by 3 bases, with 10 bases between the two germline ends. The CDR3 loop spans 14 amino acids. Study-wide findings and caveats: In the analysis, a 13 V-J model separated ophthalmopathy from stable hyperthyroidism.

The study based diagnoses on clinical symptoms, serum thyroxine and TRAb, thyroid ultrasound and orbital computed tomography. Sequenced input: blood. The chain joins TRBV5-1 to TRBJ2-1; D might be TRBD2 (5 bases). The receptor's source is a woman under 30 with Graves' hyperthyroidism. The CDR3 region is CASSSDGVYNEQFF. The CDR3 DNA is TGCGCCAGCAGCTCCGACGGGGTCTACAATGAGCAGTTCTTC.